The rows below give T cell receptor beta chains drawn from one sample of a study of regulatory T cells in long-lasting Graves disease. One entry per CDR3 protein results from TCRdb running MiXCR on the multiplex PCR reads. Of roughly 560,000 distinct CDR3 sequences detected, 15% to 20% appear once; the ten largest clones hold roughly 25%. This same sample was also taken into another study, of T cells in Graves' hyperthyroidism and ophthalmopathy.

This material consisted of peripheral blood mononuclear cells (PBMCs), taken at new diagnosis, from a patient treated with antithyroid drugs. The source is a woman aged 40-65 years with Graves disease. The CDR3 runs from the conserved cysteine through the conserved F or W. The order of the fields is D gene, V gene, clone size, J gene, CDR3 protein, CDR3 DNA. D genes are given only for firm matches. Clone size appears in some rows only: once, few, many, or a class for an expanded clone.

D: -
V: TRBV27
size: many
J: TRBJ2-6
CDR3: CASSRASLGANVLTF
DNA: TGTGCCAGCAGTAGGGCTAGCCTTGGGGCCAACGTCCTGACTTTC

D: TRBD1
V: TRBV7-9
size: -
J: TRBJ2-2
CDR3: CASSSQGQEYTGELFF
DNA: TGTGCCAGCAGCTCCCAGGGACAGGAGTACACCGGGGAGCTGTTTTTT

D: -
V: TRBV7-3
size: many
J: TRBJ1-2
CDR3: CASSPAGTGLSGYTF
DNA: TGTGCCAGCAGCCCCGCCGGGACGGGACTCTCTGGCTACACCTTC

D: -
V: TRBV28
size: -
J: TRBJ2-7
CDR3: CASRFPGRTYEQYF
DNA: TGTGCCAGCAGATTCCCGGGACGGACCTACGAGCAGTACTTC

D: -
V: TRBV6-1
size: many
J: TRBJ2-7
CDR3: CASSRTQGISGYEQYF
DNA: TGTGCCAGCAGCCGGACCCAGGGGATATCGGGCTACGAGCAGTACTTC

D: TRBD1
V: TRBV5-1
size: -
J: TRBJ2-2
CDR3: CASRKTGIGELFF
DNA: TGCGCCAGCAGAAAGACAGGGATCGGGGAGCTGTTTTTT

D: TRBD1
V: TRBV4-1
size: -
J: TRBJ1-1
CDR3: CASRRTGSLNTEAFF
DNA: TGCGCCAGCAGGAGGACAGGCAGCCTGAACACTGAAGCTTTCTTT

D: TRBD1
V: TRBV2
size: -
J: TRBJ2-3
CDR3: CASSEILGQGLRDTQYF
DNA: TGTGCCAGCAGTGAAATTTTGGGACAGGGGCTCAGAGATACGCAGTATTTT

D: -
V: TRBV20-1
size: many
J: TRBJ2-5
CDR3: CSARGGGEETQYF
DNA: TGCAGTGCTAGGGGTGGAGGGGAAGAGACCCAGTACTTC

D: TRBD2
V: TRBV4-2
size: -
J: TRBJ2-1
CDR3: CASSHIAGGPHNEQFF
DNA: TGTGCCAGCAGCCATATAGCGGGGGGGCCTCACAATGAGCAGTTCTTC

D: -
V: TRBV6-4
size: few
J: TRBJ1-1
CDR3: CASSYSPGEAFF
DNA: TGTGCCAGCAGTTACTCTCCCGGTGAAGCTTTCTTT

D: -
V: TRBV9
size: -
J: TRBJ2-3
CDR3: CASSASPVADTQYF
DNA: TGTGCCAGCAGCGCCTCTCCAGTTGCAGATACGCAGTATTTT

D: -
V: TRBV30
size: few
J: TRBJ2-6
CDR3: CAWGPGAGANVLTF
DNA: TGTGCCTGGGGGCCCGGGGCTGGGGCCAACGTCCTGACTTTC

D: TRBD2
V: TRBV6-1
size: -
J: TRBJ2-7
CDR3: CASSNTGRGRNAYEQYF
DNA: TGTGCCAGCAGCAACACGGGGCGCGGGAGGAACGCCTACGAGCAGTACTTC

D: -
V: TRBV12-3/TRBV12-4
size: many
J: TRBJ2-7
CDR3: CASVQDRSYEQYF
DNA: TGTGCCAGCGTTCAGGACAGATCCTACGAGCAGTACTTC

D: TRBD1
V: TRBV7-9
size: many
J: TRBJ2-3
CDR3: CASSLYGWGRGPDTQYF
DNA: TGTGCCAGCAGCTTATATGGATGGGGCAGGGGGCCAGATACGCAGTATTTT

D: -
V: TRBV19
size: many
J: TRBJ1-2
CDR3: CAIGGGNYGYTF
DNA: TGTGCCATCGGGGGCGGCAACTATGGCTACACCTTC

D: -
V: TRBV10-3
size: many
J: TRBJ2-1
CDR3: CAISLIRGNEQFF
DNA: TGTGCCATCAGCCTAATTCGGGGCAATGAGCAGTTCTTC

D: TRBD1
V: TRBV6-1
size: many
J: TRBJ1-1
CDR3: CASNRGTENTEAFF
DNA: TGTGCCAGCAACAGAGGGACAGAGAACACTGAAGCTTTCTTT

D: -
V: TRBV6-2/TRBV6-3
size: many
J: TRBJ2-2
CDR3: CASSYGGRWNTGELFF
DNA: TGTGCCAGCAGTTATGGGGGCCGATGGAACACCGGGGAGCTGTTTTTT

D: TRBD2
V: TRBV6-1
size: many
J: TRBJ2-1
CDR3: CASRLAGYNEQFF
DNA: TGTGCCAGCAGACTAGCGGGGTACAATGAGCAGTTCTTC

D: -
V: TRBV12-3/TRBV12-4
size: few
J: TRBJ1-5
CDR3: CASSLRRDRNQPQHF
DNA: TGTGCCAGCAGTTTAAGGAGGGATCGCAATCAGCCCCAGCATTTT